This T cell receptor beta chain was observed in a study of blood T cell repertoires in COVID-19 (dated by TCRdb to 2020 to 2021). Concerning the study at large: Samples from collaborators originated in the United States, Italy and Spain and spanned both the acute and convalescent phases of COVID-19. Where available, HLA class I and class II types were obtained from metadata supplied by the sample provider rather than from assay-based typing. The material from the prospective study consisted of cDNA or gDNA derived from T cells, B-cell-depleted T cells, or PBMCs. Samples were obtained from the ongoing ImmuneRACE study (first 160 participants) and from approximately 1,200 subjects provided by 6 global collaborators. The sample metadata nearly always contained a de-identified subject ID, COVID-19 status, age in years and sex. A freely available public database, intended as a resource for researchers studying the immune response to SARS-CoV-2, is where the repertoires were released. Subjects who had been exposed to COVID-19, were actively infected with it, or had recovered from it provided the deeply sampled blood TCRbeta repertoires that made up the dataset. Results the study describes overall, beyond this receptor: How much clinical and demographic metadata was included differed by source and by participant, and the metadata was provided uncurated.

With respect to this clone: The target of this receptor is not known. Base qualities are missing; no much larger clone stands one base away.

From the cysteine through the phenylalanine, the CDR3 covers 14 amino acids. Only the CDR3 region is kept as DNA, spanning 42 bases read in frame from base 1. CDR1 SGHDT and CDR2 YYEEEE were looked up in the germline V gene. V is clipped by 3 bases and J by 2 bases, and the sequence between their germline boundaries is 11 bases long. The immunoSEQ Assay, a bias-controlled multiplex PCR, was used to amplify TCRbeta CDR3 regions from genomic DNA. The paper's processing steps were these. Within the assay, amplification of reference gene primers was used to estimate how many nucleated cells each sample contained. To quantify the absolute abundance of each unique TCRbeta CDR3 rearrangement, sequence reads were collapsed and filtered. For each sample, productive Simpson clonality was calculated by taking the square root of Simpson's diversity index across productive rearrangements. TCRdb provides this immuneACCESS table in a form limited to in-frame rearrangements. Some clones are lacking; in checked studies, under half of them reflect an unresolved V gene, and why the rest are absent is not known. V and J calls and clone size are those listed in that table; D and trimming were worked out from the DNA. Counted in this sample were approximately 200,000 clones; 80% to 85% of them appeared once. The ten biggest clones cover over 2.5% of the sample.

A second Seattle source provided samples from volunteer blood donors who had recovered from COVID-19. Each collaborating institution followed its own protocols to collect whole blood in K2EDTA tubes. Collaborator samples were shipped for TCRbeta analysis as frozen whole blood, isolated PBMCs, or DNA extracted from either sample type. The source material was peripheral blood. The receptor chain draws on TRBV5-6 and TRBJ1-1; the D gene cannot be named for sure. This TCR came from a young woman who had recovered from COVID-19. Read as DNA, the sequence is TGTGCCAGCAGCTCGATTAACTTCAACACTGAAGCTTTCTTT. Its translation reads: CASSSINFNTEAFF.